The 30 T cell receptor beta chains given below trace back to one sample, sequenced in a study of CD4 T cells in relation to SARS-CoV-2 and coronaviruses. The unexposed donors gave CD4+ T cells in 2011-2018, prior to COVID-19. Produced via immunoSEQ multiplex PCR; TCRdb's table is partial and in-frame only. The sample has about 60,000 clones; 94% are singletons. The sequenced sample consisted of naive CD4+ T cells from PBMCs. This sample's subset: naive CD4+ T cells isolated by negative enrichment. The receptors derive from a human donor in good health.

This clone has just one count. This chain uses TRBV5-1 with TRBJ1-3; TRBD1 matches at 9 bases. The CDR3 totals 16 residues. Trimming removed 2 bases from V and 1 base from J; junction bases left unmatched: 4. Germline V lookup: CDR1 SGHRS, CDR2 YFSETQ. CDR3 amino acids: CASSLSTGGSGNTIYF. CDR3 DNA: TGCGCCAGCAGCTTATCGACAGGGGGTTCTGGAAACACCATATATTTT.

The chain uses TRBV20-1 and TRBJ1-4, with D uncertain. The germline V and J ends were trimmed by 3 bases and 7 bases, with 12 bases remaining between them. This CDR3 is built from 13 residues. Germline V CDR1 and CDR2: DFQATT, SNEGSKA (reference sequence). The CDR3 here is CSASDVHAEKLFF. The CDR3 bases are TGCAGTGCTAGTGACGTTCACGCTGAAAAACTGTTTTTT.

This clone was counted a few times. J is TRBJ1-6 and V is TRBV28, with TRBD1 matching 8 bases. The CDR3 runs 14 residues. Trimming removed 7 bases from V and 7 bases from J; junction bases left unmatched: 6. CDR1 is MDHEN, CDR2 SYDVKM, per germline. Written as DNA, the CDR3 is TGTGCCAGCATTCCCGACAGGGGCAATTCACCCCTCCACTTT. It encodes CASIPDRGNSPLHF.

This rearrangement joins TRBV4-1 to TRBJ1-5; the D gene is possibly TRBD1 (6 bases). The germline CDR1 and CDR2 sequences are MGHRA and YSYEKL. V was pared by 2 bases and J by 1 base, with 12 bases between. The CDR3 is made up of 16 amino acids. The CDR3 DNA sequence: TGCGCCAGCAGCCAACCGCGGCAGGGGAGCAATCAGCCCCAGCATTTT. Amino acid sequence: CASSQPRQGSNQPQHF.

This chain connects TRBV20-1 to TRBJ2-7, with a tentative D call TRBD2 (5 bases). Trimming pared 3 bases from V and 0 bases from J, leaving 15 bases between. Per the germline V gene, CDR1 is DFQATT and CDR2 is SNEGSKA (reference sequence). The CDR3 is made up of 15 amino acids. In DNA, the CDR3 is TGCAGTGCTAGTCTATCTAGCAGACCCTCCTACGAGCAGTACTTC. Its protein product is CSASLSSRPSYEQYF.

CDR3 protein: CASRGDRGVYGYTF. CDR3 DNA: TGTGCCAGCAGGGGGGACAGGGGCGTCTATGGCTACACCTTC. This sequence joins TRBV6-4 and TRBJ1-2, with 10 positions matching TRBD1. V shed 6 bases, J shed 4 bases, and the junction held 5 bases outside the gene matches. The CDR3 consists of 14 residues. Germline loops: CDR1 MRHNA, CDR2 SNTAGT.

The chain links TRBV6-2 or TRBV6-3 to TRBJ1-3, with 10 bases identical to TRBD1. Germline CDR1 and CDR2: MNHEY and SVGEGT. Losses at the gene ends were 4 bases for V and 4 bases for J; bases not matched to a gene: 7. The CDR3 is made up of 16 amino acids. The CDR3 here is CASSSGQGISGNTIYF. CDR3 nucleotide sequence: TGTGCCAGCAGTTCGGGACAGGGGATCTCCGGAAACACCATATATTTT.

A word on this clone: Germline and junction disagree at one end, which may indicate a read error. The gene calls are TRBV6-5 and TRBJ2-3; D may be TRBD1 (5 bases). CDR1 and CDR2 (germline): MNHEY, SVGAGI. CDR3 length: 13 residues. The CDR3 loop is CASSDSGTGTQYF. In nucleotides, the CDR3 is TGTGCCAGCAGTGACTCGGGTACAGGTACGCAGTATTTT.

The rearrangement uses TRBV5-6 and TRBJ2-7; D is possibly TRBD2 (6 bases). V shed 7 bases and J shed 3 bases, with 17 bases lying between them. The CDR3 is made up of 14 amino acids. From germline, CDR1 is SGHDT and CDR2 YYEEEE. The CDR3 reads CASAGRGKVYEQYF. The CDR3 DNA is TGTGCCAGCGCGGGGCGCGGAAAAGTCTACGAGCAGTACTTC.

In the case of this clone: At one boundary the junction diverges from the germline segment, which might be a read error. The V call is TRBV27, the J call TRBJ2-7, with TRBD2 as a possible D gene (6 bases). The length of the CDR3 is 14 residues. Germline loops: CDR1 MNHEY, CDR2 SMNVEV (reference sequence). The CDR3 DNA is TGTGCCAGCAGTTTCAGGAGGGACTCCCACGAGCAGTACTTC. This encodes CASSFRRDSHEQYF.

The V gene is TRBV2, the J gene TRBJ2-3; D call uncertain. V was trimmed by 6 bases and J by 1 base, leaving 5 bases between them. CDR1 SNHLY and CDR2 FYNNEI come from the germline V gene. The CDR3 is 12 amino acids. CDR3 bases: TGTGCCAGCAGGGTTCGCACAGATACGCAGTATTTT. This gives the protein CASRVRTDTQYF.

This clone occurred once. This chain uses TRBV2 with TRBJ2-3; tentatively, D is TRBD2 (6 bases). Germline CDR1 reads SNHLY; CDR2 reads FYNNEI. There are 13 residues in the CDR3. V gave up 6 bases and J gave up 8 bases, with 15 bases separating them. The CDR3 here is CASRGEWRGTQYF. CDR3 coding DNA: TGTGCCAGCAGGGGGGAATGGAGGGGTACGCAGTATTTT.

The rearrangement uses TRBV3-1 (or the pseudogene TRBV3-2) and TRBJ2-3, with 14 nucleotides matching TRBD2. This CDR3 comprises 15 residues. CDR1 and CDR2 from the germline V gene are LGHDT and YNNKEL (reference sequence). V lost 4 bases, J lost 6 bases, and 3 bases stayed unmatched. Written as DNA, the CDR3 is TGTGCCAGCAGCCGGACTAGCGGGAGGCGGGATACGCAGTATTTT. It specifies CASSRTSGRRDTQYF.

The rearrangement links TRBV27 to TRBJ2-7, with TRBD1 matching over 7 bases. CDR3 length: 17 residues. V lost 5 bases and J lost 3; bases outside the gene matches: 16. Germline V lookup: CDR1 MNHEY, CDR2 SMNVEV (reference sequence). The DNA for the CDR3 is TGTGCCAGCAGTCTAAAACCGGGACAGAGCGGCCTCTACGAGCAGTACTTC. Amino acid sequence: CASSLKPGQSGLYEQYF.

The chain has TRBV4-2 and TRBJ2-5; TRBD2 agrees at 11 bases. Germline V gene data show CDR1 as LGHNA and CDR2 as YNFKEQ. Trimming removed 4 bases from V and 5 bases from J; junction bases left unmatched: 6. The length of the CDR3 is 15 residues. This chain's CDR3 is CASSRILAGVETQYF. The CDR3 DNA reads as TGTGCCAGCAGCCGTATACTAGCGGGAGTTGAGACCCAGTACTTC.

V gene TRBV24-1 combines with J gene TRBJ2-5, with 9 bases identical to TRBD1. After removal of 2 bases from V and 4 bases from J, the junction contained 1 base not matched to a gene. The CDR3 has 14 residues. Per germline, CDR1 KGHDR and CDR2 SFDVKD. The CDR3 sequence is CATSDWGQGETQYF. Written as DNA, the CDR3 is TGTGCCACCAGTGATTGGGGACAGGGAGAGACCCAGTACTTC.

The genes are TRBV18 and TRBJ1-1; D not certain. The CDR3 spans 14 residues. The germline V gene has CDR1 KGHSH and CDR2 LQKENI. V dropped 3 bases and J dropped 0 bases, with 8 bases sitting between them. The CDR3 DNA reads as TGTGCCAGCTCACCGACTCTCATGAACACTGAAGCTTTCTTT. This gives the protein CASSPTLMNTEAFF. The variable domain in full, with the rest retrieved from reference TRBV18 and TRBJ1-1, is NAGVMQNPRHLVRRRGQEARLRCSPMKGHSHVYWYRQLPEEGLKFMVYLQKENIIDESGMPKERFSAEFPKEGPSILRIQQVVRGDSAAYFCASSPTLMNTEAFFGQGTRLTVV.

The chain uses TRBV11-2 and TRBJ2-2, with a tentative D call TRBD2 (7 bases). Per germline, CDR1 SGHAT and CDR2 FQNNGV. The CDR3 has 16 residues. V was shortened by 8 bases and J by 0 bases, with 16 bases between the two germline ends. CDR3: CASQYGGPANTGELFF. The DNA for the CDR3 is TGTGCCAGCCAGTACGGGGGGCCCGCGAACACCGGGGAGCTGTTTTTT.

The V call is TRBV2, the J call TRBJ2-4; D uncertain. Trimming cost V 2 bases and J 0 bases, with 8 bases left between them. Germline-derived CDR1 and CDR2 are SNHLY and FYNNEI. The CDR3 has 15 residues. The CDR3 loop reads CASSESLSAKNIQYF. DNA of the CDR3: TGTGCCAGCAGTGAATCGCTGTCAGCCAAAAACATTCAGTACTTC.

V and J are TRBV27 and TRBJ2-2, with 7 nucleotides matching TRBD2. CDR3 length equals 16 residues. The junction had 9 bases not matched to a gene; V was cut back by 4 bases and J by 4 bases. Germline V gene lookup returns CDR1 MNHEY and CDR2 SMNVEV (reference sequence). The CDR3 DNA follows: TGTGCCAGCAGTTCCCGGGAGGCCGGGGGCACCGGGGAGCTGTTTTTT. Amino acids: CASSSREAGGTGELFF.

V and J are TRBV3-1 (or the pseudogene TRBV3-2) and TRBJ1-5; no clear D gene. Germline V gene data show CDR1 as LGHDT and CDR2 as YNNKEL (reference sequence). The CDR3 contains 14 residues. The ends were cut back, 5 bases at V and 0 bases at J, with 8 bases in the middle. CDR3 protein: CASSSRYSNQPQHF. In nucleotides, the CDR3 is TGTGCCAGCAGCTCTCGATATAGCAATCAGCCCCAGCATTTT.

The chain links TRBV15 to TRBJ2-5, with D possibly TRBD1 on 5 matching bases. Germline lookup yields CDR1 LNHNV and CDR2 YYDKDF (reference sequence). V lost 1 base and J 2 bases, leaving 5 bases between the germline ends. The CDR3 runs 13 residues. The CDR3 reads CATSRGQQETQYF. In DNA form, the CDR3 reads TGTGCCACCAGCAGAGGACAGCAAGAGACCCAGTACTTC.

J is TRBJ2-5 and V is TRBV6-1; D call uncertain. The germline gives CDR1 MNHNS, CDR2 SASEGT. Trimming left V 0 bases short and J 7 bases short, with 12 bases between. The CDR3 spans 14 residues. CDR3 residues: CASSEAGFRGTQYF. CDR3 coding DNA: TGTGCCAGCAGTGAAGCGGGGTTTCGAGGGACCCAGTACTTC.

This chain uses TRBV25-1 with TRBJ1-2; D gene ambiguous. With 10 bases removed from V and 6 bases from J, the gap between germline ends came to 12 bases. This CDR3 is built from 11 residues. Germline V gene data show CDR1 as MGHDK and CDR2 as SYGVNS. This CDR3 reads CATRRGNGYTF. The DNA of the CDR3 is TGTGCCACCCGAAGAGGGAATGGCTACACCTTC.

The V call is TRBV24-1, the J call TRBJ2-2, with TRBD1 matching over 7 bases. The CDR3 is 16 residues long. J was trimmed by 4 bases and V by 1 base; bases with no gene match: 5. CDR1 and CDR2 (germline): KGHDR, SFDVKD. The CDR3 nucleotides are TGTGCCACCAGTGATTTTGTACAGGGGAGCACCGGGGAGCTGTTTTTT. This encodes CATSDFVQGSTGELFF.

This rearrangement joins TRBV19 to TRBJ1-5; 8 bases map to TRBD1. J was trimmed by 6 bases and V by 2 bases; bases with no gene match: 9. From germline, CDR1 is LNHDA and CDR2 SQIVND (reference sequence). The length of the CDR3 is 16 residues. The CDR3 sequence: CASSIIQGAYGQPQHF. The DNA for the CDR3 is TGTGCCAGTAGTATAATTCAGGGGGCGTACGGTCAGCCCCAGCATTTT.

The chain carries TRBV6-5 and TRBJ2-1; the D gene could be TRBD1 or TRBD2 (5 bases each). CDR1 is MNHEY, CDR2 SVGAGI, per germline. V lost 0 bases to trimming and J lost 3 bases, with 9 bases between them. This CDR3 region has 15 residues. For the CDR3, the DNA is TGTGCCAGCAGTTACTCAGGGACCAACTACAATGAGCAGTTCTTC. Its protein product is CASSYSGTNYNEQFF.

The chain links TRBV28 to TRBJ2-3; 7 bases align to TRBD1. The germline CDR1 and CDR2 sequences are MDHEN and SYDVKM. The CDR3 length is 15 residues. The V segment lost 3 bases and the J segment 0 bases; nucleotides outside the gene matches: 3. This CDR3 is CASSLIGGSTDTQYF. The CDR3 DNA reads TGTGCCAGCAGTTTGATAGGGGGCAGCACAGATACGCAGTATTTT.

This clone was seen only once. This chain links TRBV28 with TRBJ2-7, with a tentative D call TRBD2 (6 bases). Between the trimmed V and J ends, which lost 2 bases and 2 bases, there was a span of 10 bases. Germline values: CDR1 MDHEN, CDR2 SYDVKM. The CDR3 spans 14 residues. DNA for the CDR3: TGTGCCAGCAGTTTAAGGCGGGGCCCCTACGAGCAGTACTTC. Its protein is CASSLRRGPYEQYF.

The V gene is TRBV2, the J gene TRBJ1-1; D not certain. This CDR3 contains 11 residues. Trimming took 5 bases from V and 7 from J, leaving 8 bases between them. From germline, CDR1 is SNHLY and CDR2 FYNNEI. DNA for the CDR3: TGTGCCAGCAGTCTCATGGTTGAAGCTTTCTTT. Its protein is CASSLMVEAFF.